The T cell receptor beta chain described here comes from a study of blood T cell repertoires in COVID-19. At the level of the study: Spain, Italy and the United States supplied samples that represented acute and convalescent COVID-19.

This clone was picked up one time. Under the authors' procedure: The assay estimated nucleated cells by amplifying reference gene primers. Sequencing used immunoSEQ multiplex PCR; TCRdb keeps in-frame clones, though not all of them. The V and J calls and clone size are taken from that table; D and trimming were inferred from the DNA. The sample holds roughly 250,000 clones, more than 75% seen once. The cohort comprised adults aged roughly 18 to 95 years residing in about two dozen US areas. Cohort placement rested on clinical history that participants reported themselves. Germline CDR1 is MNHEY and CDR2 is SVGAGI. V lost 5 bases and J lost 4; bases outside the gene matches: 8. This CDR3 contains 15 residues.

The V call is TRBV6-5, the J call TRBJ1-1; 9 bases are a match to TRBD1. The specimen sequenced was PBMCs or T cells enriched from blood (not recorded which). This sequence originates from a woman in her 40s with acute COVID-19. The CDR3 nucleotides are TGTGCCAGCAGTCCATCCGGGACAGGGAGCACTGAAGCTTTCTTT. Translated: CASSPSGTGSTEAFF.